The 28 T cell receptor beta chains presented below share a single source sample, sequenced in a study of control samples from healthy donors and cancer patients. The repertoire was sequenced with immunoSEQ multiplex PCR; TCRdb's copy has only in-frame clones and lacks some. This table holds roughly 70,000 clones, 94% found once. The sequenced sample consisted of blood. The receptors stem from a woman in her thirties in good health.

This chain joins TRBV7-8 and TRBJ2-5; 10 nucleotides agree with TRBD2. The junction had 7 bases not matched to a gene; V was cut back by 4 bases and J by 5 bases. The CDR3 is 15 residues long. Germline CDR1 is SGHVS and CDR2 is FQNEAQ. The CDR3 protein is CASSSISGGRETQYF. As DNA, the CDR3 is TGTGCCAGCAGCTCCATTAGCGGGGGGAGGGAGACCCAGTACTTC.

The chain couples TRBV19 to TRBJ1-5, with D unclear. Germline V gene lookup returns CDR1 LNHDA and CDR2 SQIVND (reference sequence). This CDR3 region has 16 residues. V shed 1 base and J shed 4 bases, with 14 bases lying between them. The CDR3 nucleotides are TGTGCCAGTAGTATAGTAAGGATTACCCTAAATCAGCCCCAGCATTTT. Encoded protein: CASSIVRITLNQPQHF.

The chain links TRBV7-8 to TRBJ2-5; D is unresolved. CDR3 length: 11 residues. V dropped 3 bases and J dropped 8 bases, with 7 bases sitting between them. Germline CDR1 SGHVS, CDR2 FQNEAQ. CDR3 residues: CASSFRHTQYF. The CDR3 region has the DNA TGTGCCAGCAGCTTTCGGCATACCCAGTACTTC.

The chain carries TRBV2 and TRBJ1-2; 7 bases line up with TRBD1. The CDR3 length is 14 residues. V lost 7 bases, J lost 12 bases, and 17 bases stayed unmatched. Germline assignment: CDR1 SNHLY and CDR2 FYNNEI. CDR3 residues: CASTKGGQTPWHTF. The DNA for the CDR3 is TGTGCCAGCACAAAAGGGGGACAGACCCCTTGGCACACCTTC.

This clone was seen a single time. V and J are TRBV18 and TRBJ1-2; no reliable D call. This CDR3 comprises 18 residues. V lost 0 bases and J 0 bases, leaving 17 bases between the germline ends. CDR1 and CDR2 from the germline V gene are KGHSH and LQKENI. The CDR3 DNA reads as TGTGCCAGCTCACCACCGTCGGGATCTGGGCTCCCTAACTATGGCTACACCTTC. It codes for CASSPPSGSGLPNYGYTF.

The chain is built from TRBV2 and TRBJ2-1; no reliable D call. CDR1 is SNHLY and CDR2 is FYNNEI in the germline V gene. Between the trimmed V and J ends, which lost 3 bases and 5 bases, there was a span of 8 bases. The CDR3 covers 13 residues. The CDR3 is CASSDRQDNEQFF. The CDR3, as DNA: TGTGCCAGCAGTGACAGGCAGGACAATGAGCAGTTCTTC.

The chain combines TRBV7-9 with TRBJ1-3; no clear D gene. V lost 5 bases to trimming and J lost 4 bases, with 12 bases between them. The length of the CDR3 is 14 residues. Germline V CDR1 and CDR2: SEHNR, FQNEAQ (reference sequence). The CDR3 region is CASSPPLGGNTIYF. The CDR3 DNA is TGTGCCAGCAGCCCACCCCTAGGAGGAAACACCATATATTTT.

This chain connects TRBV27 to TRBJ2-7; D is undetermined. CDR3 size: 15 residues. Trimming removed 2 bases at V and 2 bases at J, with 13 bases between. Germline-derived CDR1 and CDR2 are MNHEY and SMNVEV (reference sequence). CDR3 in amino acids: CASSLSLGLTYEQYF. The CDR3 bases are TGTGCCAGCAGTTTAAGCCTTGGGCTTACCTACGAGCAGTACTTC.

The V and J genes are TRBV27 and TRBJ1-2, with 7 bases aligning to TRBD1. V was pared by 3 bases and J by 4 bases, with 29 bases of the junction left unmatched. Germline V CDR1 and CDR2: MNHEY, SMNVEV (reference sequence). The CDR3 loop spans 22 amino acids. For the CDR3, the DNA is TGTGCCAGCAGTTTTCATATGTTTAATTTCCGGGACAGATCACTACACCCCTATGGCTACACCTTC. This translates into CASSFHMFNFRDRSLHPYGYTF.

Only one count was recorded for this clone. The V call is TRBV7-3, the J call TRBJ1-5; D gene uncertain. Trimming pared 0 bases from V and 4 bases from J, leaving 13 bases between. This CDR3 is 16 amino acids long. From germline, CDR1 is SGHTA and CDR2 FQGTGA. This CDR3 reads CASSLTRQIKNQPQHF. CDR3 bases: TGTGCCAGCAGCTTAACCCGGCAGATCAAGAATCAGCCCCAGCATTTT.

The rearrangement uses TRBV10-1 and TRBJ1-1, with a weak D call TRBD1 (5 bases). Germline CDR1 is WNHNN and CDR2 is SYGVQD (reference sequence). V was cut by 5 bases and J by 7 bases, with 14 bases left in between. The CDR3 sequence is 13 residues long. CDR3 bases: TGCGCCAGCAGTCACACCGACAGCCGTGAAGCTTTCTTT. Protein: CASSHTDSREAFF.

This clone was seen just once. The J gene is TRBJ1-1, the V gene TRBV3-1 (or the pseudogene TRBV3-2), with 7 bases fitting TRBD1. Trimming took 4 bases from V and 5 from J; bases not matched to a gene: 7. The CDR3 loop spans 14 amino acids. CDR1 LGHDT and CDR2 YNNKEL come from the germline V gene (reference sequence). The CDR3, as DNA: TGTGCCAGCAGCCTCACAGGGGCACTAACTGAAGCTTTCTTT. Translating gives CASSLTGALTEAFF.

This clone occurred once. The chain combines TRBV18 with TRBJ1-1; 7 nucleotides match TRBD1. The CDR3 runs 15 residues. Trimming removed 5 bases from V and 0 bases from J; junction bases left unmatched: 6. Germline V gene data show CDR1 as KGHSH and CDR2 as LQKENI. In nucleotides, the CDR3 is TGTGCCAGCTCATCGCAGGGGGAGTTGAACACTGAAGCTTTCTTT. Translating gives CASSSQGELNTEAFF.

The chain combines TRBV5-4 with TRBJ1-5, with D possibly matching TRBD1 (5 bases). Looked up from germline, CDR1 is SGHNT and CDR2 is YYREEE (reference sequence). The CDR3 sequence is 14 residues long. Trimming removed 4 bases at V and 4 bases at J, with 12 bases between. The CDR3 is CASSVNGGNQPQHF. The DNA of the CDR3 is TGTGCCAGCAGCGTAAATGGGGGAAATCAGCCCCAGCATTTT.

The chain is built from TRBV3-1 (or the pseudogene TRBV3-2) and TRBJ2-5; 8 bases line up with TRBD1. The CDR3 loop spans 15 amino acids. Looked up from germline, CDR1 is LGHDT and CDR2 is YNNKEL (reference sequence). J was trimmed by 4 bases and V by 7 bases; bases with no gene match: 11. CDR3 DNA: TGTGCCAGCACCGCAAGGACAGGGATGGGAGAGACCCAGTACTTC. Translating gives CASTARTGMGETQYF.

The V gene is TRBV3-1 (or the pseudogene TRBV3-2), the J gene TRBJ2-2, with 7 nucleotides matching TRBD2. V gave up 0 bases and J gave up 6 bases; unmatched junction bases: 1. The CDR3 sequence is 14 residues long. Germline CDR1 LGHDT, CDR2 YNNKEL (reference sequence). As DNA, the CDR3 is TGTGCCAGCAGCCAAGAGGGAGGGTCCGGGGAGCTGTTTTTT. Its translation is CASSQEGGSGELFF.

CDR3 bases: TGTGCCAGCAGCTTTGGTTTGACCGCCTACAATGAGCAGTTCTTC. Translating it yields CASSFGLTAYNEQFF. The V gene is TRBV7-9, the J gene TRBJ2-1; D not resolved. V was cut by 3 bases and J by 2 bases, with 11 bases left in between. CDR1 SEHNR and CDR2 FQNEAQ come from the germline V gene (reference sequence). The CDR3 sequence is 15 residues long.

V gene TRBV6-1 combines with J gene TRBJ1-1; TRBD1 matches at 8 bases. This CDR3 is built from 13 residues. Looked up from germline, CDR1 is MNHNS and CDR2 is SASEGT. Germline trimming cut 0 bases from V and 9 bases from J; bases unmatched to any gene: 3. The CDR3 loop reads CASSEARTGKAFF. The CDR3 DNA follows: TGTGCCAGCAGTGAAGCAAGGACAGGGAAAGCTTTCTTT.

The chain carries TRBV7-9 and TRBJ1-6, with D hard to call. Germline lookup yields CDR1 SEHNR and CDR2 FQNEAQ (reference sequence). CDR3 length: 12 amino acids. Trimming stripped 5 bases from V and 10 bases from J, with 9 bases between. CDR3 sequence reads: CASSLDRSPLHF. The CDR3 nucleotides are TGTGCCAGCAGCCTAGACCGATCACCCCTCCACTTT.

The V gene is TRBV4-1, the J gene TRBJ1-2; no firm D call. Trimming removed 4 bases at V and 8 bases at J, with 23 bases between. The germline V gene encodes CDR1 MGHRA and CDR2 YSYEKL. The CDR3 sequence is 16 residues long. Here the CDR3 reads CASSPGVARFMEGYTF. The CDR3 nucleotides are TGCGCCAGCAGCCCAGGAGTTGCGAGATTTATGGAGGGCTACACCTTC.

The CDR3 here is CASSLQGSLDSPLHF. The CDR3 bases are TGTGCCAGCAGCCTACAGGGGTCCCTCGATTCACCCCTCCACTTT. The V and J genes are TRBV7-2 and TRBJ1-6; TRBD1 matches at 7 bases. The ends lost 5 bases at V and 8 bases at J; junction bases unmatched: 9. Germline values: CDR1 SGHTA, CDR2 FQGNSA. The CDR3 runs 15 residues.

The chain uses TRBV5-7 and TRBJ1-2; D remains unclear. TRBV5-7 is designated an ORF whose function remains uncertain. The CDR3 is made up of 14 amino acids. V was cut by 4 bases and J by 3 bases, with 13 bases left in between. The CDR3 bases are TGTGCCAGCAGCCCGAAGAGCGGAGACTATGGCTACACCTTC. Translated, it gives CASSPKSGDYGYTF.

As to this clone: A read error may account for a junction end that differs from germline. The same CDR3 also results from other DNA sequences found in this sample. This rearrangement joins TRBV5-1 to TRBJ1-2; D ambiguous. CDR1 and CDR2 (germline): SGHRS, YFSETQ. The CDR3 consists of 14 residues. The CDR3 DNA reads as TGCGCCAGCAGCTTAGAGGGATCCAACTACGGCTACACCTTC. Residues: CASSLEGSNYGYTF.

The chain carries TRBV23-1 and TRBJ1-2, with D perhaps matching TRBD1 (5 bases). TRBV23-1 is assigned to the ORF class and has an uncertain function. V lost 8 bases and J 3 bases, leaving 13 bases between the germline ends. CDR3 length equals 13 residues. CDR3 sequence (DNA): TGCGCCAGCGCGGAACAGGCGGACTATGGCTACACCTTC. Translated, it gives CASAEQADYGYTF.

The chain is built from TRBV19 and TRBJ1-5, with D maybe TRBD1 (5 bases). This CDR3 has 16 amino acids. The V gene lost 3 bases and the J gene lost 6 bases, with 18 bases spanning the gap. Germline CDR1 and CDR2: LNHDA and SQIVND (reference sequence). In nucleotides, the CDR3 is TGTGCCAGTAGTATTATATTCGGGCAGGGAGTTCAGCCCCAGCATTTT. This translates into CASSIIFGQGVQPQHF.

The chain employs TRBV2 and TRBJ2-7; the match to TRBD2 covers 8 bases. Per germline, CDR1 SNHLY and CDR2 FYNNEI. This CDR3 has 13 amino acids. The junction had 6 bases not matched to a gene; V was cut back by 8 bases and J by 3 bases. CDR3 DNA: TGTGCCAGCCGGGGGGGGCGAATCTACGAGCAGTACTTC. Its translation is CASRGGRIYEQYF. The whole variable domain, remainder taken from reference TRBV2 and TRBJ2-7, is EPEVTQTPSHQVTQMGQEVILRCVPISNHLYFYWYRQILGQKVEFLVSFYNNEISEKSEIFDDQFSVERPDGSNFTLKIRSTKLEDSAMYFCASRGGRIYEQYFGPGTRLTVT.

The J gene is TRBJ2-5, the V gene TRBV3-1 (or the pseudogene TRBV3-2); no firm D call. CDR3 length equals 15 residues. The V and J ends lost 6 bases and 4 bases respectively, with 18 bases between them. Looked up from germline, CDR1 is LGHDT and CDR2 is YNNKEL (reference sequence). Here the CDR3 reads CASSGLSIMGETQYF. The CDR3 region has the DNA TGTGCCAGCAGTGGTTTAAGCATAATGGGAGAGACCCAGTACTTC.

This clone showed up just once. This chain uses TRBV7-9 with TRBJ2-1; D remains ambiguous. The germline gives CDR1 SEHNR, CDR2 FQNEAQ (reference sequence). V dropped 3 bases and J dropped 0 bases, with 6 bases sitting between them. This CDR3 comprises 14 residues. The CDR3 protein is CASSFMSSYNEQFF. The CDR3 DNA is TGTGCCAGCAGCTTTATGAGCTCCTACAATGAGCAGTTCTTC.